Following are 18 T cell receptor beta chains from one sample sequenced in a study of PD-1 blockade in classical Hodgkin lymphoma. Method: immunoSEQ multiplex PCR; TCRdb's copy keeps in-frame clones and lacks some. The sample has more than 140,000 clones; 78% are singletons. Each patient experienced a relapse that followed autologous stem cell transplantation, and brentuximab vedotin exposure varied. The specimen comprised peripheral blood mononuclear cells (PBMCs), sampled before the second cycle of nivolumab. The receptors were sampled from a human donor with classical Hodgkin lymphoma.

The chain combines TRBV5-4 with TRBJ2-2, with D hard to call. Germline assignment: CDR1 SGHNT and CDR2 YYREEE (reference sequence). The CDR3 length is 15 residues. V lost 3 bases and J lost 6, with 15 bases in between. The CDR3 region is CASSSASNGPGELFF. The CDR3 region has the DNA TGTGCCAGCAGCTCCGCATCCAACGGCCCCGGGGAGCTGTTTTTT.

Worth noting for this clone: The same CDR3 arises from other DNA sequences in this sample as well. The CDR3 is CASSPQGSNQPQHF. CDR3 coding DNA: TGTGCCAGCAGCCCCCAGGGGAGTAATCAGCCCCAGCATTTT. The chain joins TRBV7-2 to TRBJ1-5; possibly TRBD1 for D (6 bases). Trimming shortened V by 5 bases and J by 4 bases, and 12 bases separated the two germline ends. The CDR3 spans 14 residues. Per germline, CDR1 SGHTA and CDR2 FQGNSA. The complete variable domain, with remaining parts taken from reference TRBV7-2 and TRBJ1-5, reads GAGVSQSPSNKVTEKGKDVELRCDPISGHTALYWYRQSLGQGLEFLIYFQGNSAPDKSGLPSDRFSAERTGGSVSTLTIQRTQQEDSAVYLCASSPQGSNQPQHFGDGTRLSIL.

The rearrangement joins TRBV6-6 to TRBJ2-5; TRBD2 is a possible D gene (6 bases). This CDR3 contains 13 residues. Per germline, CDR1 MNHNY and CDR2 SVGAGI (reference sequence). V was trimmed by 5 bases and J by 2 bases, leaving 9 bases between them. The CDR3 here is CASSPGLQETQYF. CDR3 nucleotides: TGTGCCAGCAGTCCCGGACTACAAGAGACCCAGTACTTC.

This chain connects TRBV7-2 to TRBJ2-5; D gene ambiguous. CDR3 length: 12 amino acids. The V end was cut by 3 bases, the J end by 5 bases, with 7 bases between. In germline, CDR1 is SGHTA, CDR2 FQGNSA. The CDR3 here is CASSFATETQYF. The CDR3 coding sequence is TGTGCCAGCAGCTTCGCTACGGAGACCCAGTACTTC. Full variable domain (outside the CDR3, taken from reference TRBV7-2 and TRBJ2-5): GAGVSQSPSNKVTEKGKDVELRCDPISGHTALYWYRQSLGQGLEFLIYFQGNSAPDKSGLPSDRFSAERTGGSVSTLTIQRTQQEDSAVYLCASSFATETQYFGPGTRLLVL.

Comment on this clone: This could be a read error, since a much larger clone is one nucleotide away. The chain combines TRBV10-3 with TRBJ1-4; D gene uncertain. The CDR3 has 13 residues. V lost 3 bases to trimming and J lost 2 bases, with 4 bases between them. Germline assignment: CDR1 ENHRY and CDR2 SYGVKD. The DNA for the CDR3 is TGTGCCATCAGTGATCGGACTAATGAAAAACTGTTTTTT. It codes for CAISDRTNEKLFF.

The genes are TRBV27 and TRBJ2-7; 10 bases line up with TRBD1. V lost 4 bases and J lost 2; bases outside the gene matches: 8. CDR3 length: 16 amino acids. From germline, CDR1 is MNHEY and CDR2 SMNVEV (reference sequence). DNA for the CDR3: TGTGCCAGCAGTTCCCGACAGGGGGCTTTCACCTACGAGCAGTACTTC. Translated, it gives CASSSRQGAFTYEQYF.

The chain is built from TRBV15 and TRBJ1-6, with TRBD1 matching over 8 bases. The V gene end was trimmed by 4 bases and the J gene end by 1 base; junction bases not matched to a gene: 9. CDR1 and CDR2 (germline): LNHNV, YYDKDF (reference sequence). CDR3 length equals 18 residues. The CDR3 region is CATSTDRVRGSYNSPLHF. Here the CDR3 DNA reads TGTGCCACCAGCACGGACAGGGTTAGGGGTTCCTATAATTCACCCCTCCACTTT.

The chain has TRBV2 and TRBJ2-5, with 7 bases fitting TRBD2. The CDR3 sequence is 15 residues long. The J segment lost 2 bases and the V segment lost 2 bases, leaving 5 bases of the junction unmatched. The germline V gene has CDR1 SNHLY and CDR2 FYNNEI. The CDR3 nucleotides are TGTGCCAGCAGTGAAAGTCAGGGAGGGCAAGAGACCCAGTACTTC. It translates to CASSESQGGQETQYF. Complete variable domain (other parts from reference TRBV2 and TRBJ2-5): EPEVTQTPSHQVTQMGQEVILRCVPISNHLYFYWYRQILGQKVEFLVSFYNNEISEKSEIFDDQFSVERPDGSNFTLKIRSTKLEDSAMYFCASSESQGGQETQYFGPGTRLLVL.

This clone was observed a handful of times. CDR3 DNA: TGTGCCAGTAGTATGGCGTCCCAGTCGAGCTATGGCTACACCTTC. Encoded protein: CASSMASQSSYGYTF. The chain employs TRBV19 and TRBJ1-2; D remains unclear. CDR1 LNHDA and CDR2 SQIVND come from the germline V gene (reference sequence). V was pared by 3 bases and J by 4 bases, with 15 bases between. The CDR3 has 15 amino acids. The variable domain in full, completed from reference TRBV19 and TRBJ1-2, reads DGGITQSPKYLFRKEGQNVTLSCEQNLNHDAMYWYRQDPGQGLRLIYYSQIVNDFQKGDIAEGYSVSREKKESFPLTVTSAQKNPTAFYLCASSMASQSSYGYTFGSGTRLTVV.

The chain joins TRBV7-3 to TRBJ2-2, with D hard to call. Per germline, CDR1 SGHTA and CDR2 FQGTGA. V was trimmed by 0 bases and J by 2 bases, leaving 4 bases between them. The CDR3 contains 14 residues. CDR3 residues: CASSLTGNTGELFF. The CDR3 DNA is TGTGCCAGCAGCTTAACCGGTAACACCGGGGAGCTGTTTTTT.

On this clone itself: Other DNA sequences from this sample encode an identical CDR3 as well. This chain connects TRBV6-5 to TRBJ1-1; weak D call: TRBD1 (5 bases). The CDR3 covers 14 residues. With 6 bases removed from V and 0 bases from J, the gap between germline ends came to 11 bases. From germline, CDR1 is MNHEY and CDR2 SVGAGI. As DNA, the CDR3 is TGTGCCAGCAGCCGGGACCTAATGAACACTGAAGCTTTCTTT. This gives the protein CASSRDLMNTEAFF.

This clone came up a few times. The V gene is TRBV7-2, the J gene TRBJ2-1, with D uncertain. CDR1 and CDR2 (germline): SGHTA, FQGNSA. V was cut by 1 base and J by 13 bases, with 11 bases left in between. The CDR3 covers 12 residues. The CDR3 nucleotides are TGTGCCAGCAGCTTAGGTCCGGGTACCCAGTTCTTC. It is translated as CASSLGPGTQFF.

The gene calls are TRBV19 and TRBJ1-5, with no clear D. The CDR3 covers 12 residues. V was pared by 8 bases and J by 4 bases, with 9 bases between. Per germline, CDR1 LNHDA and CDR2 SQIVND (reference sequence). In nucleotides, the CDR3 is TGTGCCAGTCATCAGCTTAATCAGCCCCAGCATTTT. It codes for CASHQLNQPQHF. Filled out from reference TRBV19 and TRBJ1-5, the complete variable domain reads DGGITQSPKYLFRKEGQNVTLSCEQNLNHDAMYWYRQDPGQGLRLIYYSQIVNDFQKGDIAEGYSVSREKKESFPLTVTSAQKNPTAFYLCASHQLNQPQHFGDGTRLSIL.

This clone has a single count. J is TRBJ2-5 and V is TRBV5-1, with 10 bases fitting TRBD2. This CDR3 has 16 amino acids. After removal of 2 bases from V and 1 base from J, the junction contained 5 bases not matched to a gene. Germline CDR1 SGHRS, CDR2 YFSETQ. CDR3 loop: CASSFLAGGVQETQYF. DNA of the CDR3: TGCGCCAGCAGCTTCTTAGCGGGAGGAGTCCAAGAGACCCAGTACTTC. The whole variable domain, filled in from reference TRBV5-1 and TRBJ2-5, reads KAGVTQTPRYLIKTRGQQVTLSCSPISGHRSVSWYQQTPGQGLQFLFEYFSETQRNKGNFPGRFSGRQFSNSRSEMNVSTLELGDSALYLCASSFLAGGVQETQYFGPGTRLLVL.

V is TRBV6-5 and J is TRBJ1-6; TRBD1 is a possible D gene (6 bases). The V gene's germline CDR1 is MNHEY and CDR2 SVGAGI. This CDR3 spans 14 amino acids. Trimming left V 5 bases short and J 5 bases short, with 10 bases between. The CDR3 region has the DNA TGTGCCAGCAGTCGGACAGATCATAATTCACCCCTCCACTTT. It codes for CASSRTDHNSPLHF.

The genes are TRBV7-8 and TRBJ2-5; D call uncertain. Germline lookup yields CDR1 SGHVS and CDR2 FQNEAQ. The CDR3 is made up of 11 amino acids. The V and J ends lost 4 bases and 11 bases respectively, with 11 bases between them. The CDR3 DNA reads TGTGCCAGCAGCTCATACGATATACAGTACTTC. This codes for CASSSYDIQYF.

This chain uses TRBV7-3 with TRBJ2-3; TRBD1 agrees at 7 bases. The CDR3 is made up of 13 amino acids. After removal of 3 bases from V and 5 bases from J, the junction contained 2 bases not matched to a gene. Germline-derived CDR1 and CDR2 are SGHTA and FQGTGA. The CDR3 loop reads CASSFQGEDTQYF. The CDR3 nucleotides read TGTGCCAGCAGCTTCCAGGGGGAAGATACGCAGTATTTT.

The chain links TRBV7-9 to TRBJ1-5; D possibly corresponds to TRBD1 (6 bases). Germline CDR1 and CDR2: SEHNR and FQNEAQ (reference sequence). This CDR3 comprises 14 residues. Between the trimmed V and J ends, which lost 5 bases and 5 bases, there was a span of 13 bases. CDR3: CASSPWTADQPQHF. CDR3 nucleotide sequence: TGTGCCAGCAGCCCATGGACAGCCGATCAGCCCCAGCATTTT.